This T cell receptor beta chain was identified in a study of tumor-infiltrating lymphocytes in primary liver carcinoma. Broader study findings: Tumor-adjacent and tumor-blood pairs overlapped less than tumor region pairs did. Tumor specimens were characterized by a significantly higher top-250-clone fraction than blood (p = 0.039).

V lost 6 bases, J lost 6 bases, and 10 bases stayed unmatched. Germline lookup yields CDR1 MNHNY and CDR2 SVGAGI (reference sequence). This CDR3 spans 15 amino acids. Using a constant-region primer together with ProtoScript II reverse transcriptase, TCR beta cDNA was made from about 500 ng of total RNA. Construction of TCR beta libraries relied on three successive nested multiplex PCR rounds employing slightly modified ARM-PCR. Each of the first two PCR rounds ran approximately 10 cycles with TRBV1-TRBV30 forward and C-beta reverse primers. From the multiplex PCR reads, TCRdb called clonotypes with MiXCR, one entry per CDR3 protein. The sample yields approximately 300,000 distinct CDR3 sequences, around three fifths seen once. Germline DNA was also extracted, and blood RNA derived from unsorted whole blood. In the case of this clonotype: Its cognate antigen is unknown.

The origin of this receptor is a man in his forties or fifties with primary liver carcinoma and hepatitis B virus infection. Source material: peripheral blood. The chain joins TRBV6-6 to TRBJ2-2; 7 nucleotides agree with TRBD2. The CDR3 bases are TGTGCCAGCAGCACTAGTGGGAGGGTCGCCGGGGAGCTGTTTTTT. Its protein product is CASSTSGRVAGELFF.